A single sample gave rise to the 2 T cell receptor beta chains below, sequenced in a study of naive and memory T cell subsets. General study results and limits: A few larger clonotypes appeared in naive repertoires, especially CD8, possibly memory cells re-expressing CD45RA.

Antigens for these TCRs are unknown. An equimolar mix of two oligonucleotides served as the beta constant-region primer for TRBC1 and TRBC2. Four rounds of PCR amplified the ligated cDNA using nested alpha and beta constant-region primers plus SP2. MiXCR, run by TCRdb on the UMI-ligation and nested PCR reads, gives a single entry per CDR3 protein. Among 120,000 to 150,000 distinct CDR3 sequences listed, approximately 20% were seen once. What was sequenced was naive CD8+ T cells from blood. The source of these receptors is a human donor in good health.

This clonotype was counted only a few times. Here the CDR3 reads CASSLNGVEAFF. CDR3 coding DNA: TGTGCCAGCAGTTTAAACGGAGTTGAAGCTTTCTTT. This rearrangement joins TRBV27 to TRBJ1-1; D is uncertain. This CDR3 contains 12 residues. V lost 2 bases and J lost 7, with 8 bases in between. The germline V gene has CDR1 MNHEY and CDR2 SMNVEV (reference sequence).

This clonotype came up a few times. The chain is built from TRBV25-1 and TRBJ1-5, with a weak D call TRBD1 (6 bases). The CDR3 spans 14 residues. Germline CDR1 reads MGHDK; CDR2 reads SYGVNS. V was cut by 7 bases and J by 3 bases, with 13 bases left in between. CDR3: CASKGQGFNQPQHF. Written as DNA, the CDR3 is TGTGCCAGCAAGGGGCAGGGGTTCAATCAGCCCCAGCATTTT.